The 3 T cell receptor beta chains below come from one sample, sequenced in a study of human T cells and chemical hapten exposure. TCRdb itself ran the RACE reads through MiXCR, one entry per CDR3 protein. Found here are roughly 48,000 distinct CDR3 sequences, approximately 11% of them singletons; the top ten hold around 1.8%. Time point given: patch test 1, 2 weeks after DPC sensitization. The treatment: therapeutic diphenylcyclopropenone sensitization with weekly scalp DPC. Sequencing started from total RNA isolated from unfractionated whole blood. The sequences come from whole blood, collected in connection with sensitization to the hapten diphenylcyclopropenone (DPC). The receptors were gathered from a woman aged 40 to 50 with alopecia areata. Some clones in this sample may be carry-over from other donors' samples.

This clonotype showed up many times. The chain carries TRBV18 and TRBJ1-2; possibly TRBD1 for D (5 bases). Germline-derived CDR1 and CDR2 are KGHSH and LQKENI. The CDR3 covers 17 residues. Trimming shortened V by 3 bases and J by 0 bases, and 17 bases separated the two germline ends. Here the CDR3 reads CASSPTGSPTPNYGYTF. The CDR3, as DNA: TGTGCCAGCTCACCCACAGGCAGTCCGACCCCTAACTATGGCTACACCTTC.

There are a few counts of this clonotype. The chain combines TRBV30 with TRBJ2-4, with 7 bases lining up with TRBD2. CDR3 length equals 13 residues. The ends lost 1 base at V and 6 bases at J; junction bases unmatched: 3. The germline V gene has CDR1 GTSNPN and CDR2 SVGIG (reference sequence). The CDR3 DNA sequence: TGTGCCTGGAGTGGGTCGGGAGGAAACATTCAGTACTTC. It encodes CAWSGSGGNIQYF.

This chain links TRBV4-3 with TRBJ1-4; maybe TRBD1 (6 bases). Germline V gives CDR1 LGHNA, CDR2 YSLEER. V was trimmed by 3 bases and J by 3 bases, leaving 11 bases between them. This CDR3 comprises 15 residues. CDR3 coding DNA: TGCGCCAGCAGCCAGGACAGCTCCCCTAATGAAAAACTGTTTTTT. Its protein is CASSQDSSPNEKLFF.